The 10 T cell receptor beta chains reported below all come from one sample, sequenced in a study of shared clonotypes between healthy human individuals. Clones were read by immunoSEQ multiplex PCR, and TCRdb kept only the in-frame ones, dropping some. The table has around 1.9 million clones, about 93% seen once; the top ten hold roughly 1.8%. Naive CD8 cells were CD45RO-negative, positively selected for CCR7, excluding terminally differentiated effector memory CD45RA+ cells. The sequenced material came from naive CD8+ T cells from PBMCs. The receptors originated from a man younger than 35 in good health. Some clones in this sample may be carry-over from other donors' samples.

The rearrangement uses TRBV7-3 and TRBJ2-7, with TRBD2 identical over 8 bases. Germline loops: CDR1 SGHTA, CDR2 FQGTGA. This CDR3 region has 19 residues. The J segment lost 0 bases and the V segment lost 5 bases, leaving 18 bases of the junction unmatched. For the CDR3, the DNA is TGTGCCAGCAGCCCAAACCCCTATGGCGGGCTAGCGGGCTCCTACGAGCAGTACTTC. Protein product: CASSPNPYGGLAGSYEQYF. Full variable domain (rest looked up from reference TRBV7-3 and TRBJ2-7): GAGVSQTPSNKVTEKGKYVELRCDPISGHTALYWYRQSLGQGPEFLIYFQGTGAADDSGLPNDRFFAVRPEGSVSTLKIQRTERGDSAVYLCASSPNPYGGLAGSYEQYFGPGTRLTVT.

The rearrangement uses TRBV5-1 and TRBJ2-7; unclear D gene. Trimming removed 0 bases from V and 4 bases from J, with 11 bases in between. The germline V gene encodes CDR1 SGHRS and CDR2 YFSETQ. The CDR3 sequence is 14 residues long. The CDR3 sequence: CASSLGHGFYEQYF. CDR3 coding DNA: TGCGCCAGCAGCTTGGGACACGGTTTTTACGAGCAGTACTTC.

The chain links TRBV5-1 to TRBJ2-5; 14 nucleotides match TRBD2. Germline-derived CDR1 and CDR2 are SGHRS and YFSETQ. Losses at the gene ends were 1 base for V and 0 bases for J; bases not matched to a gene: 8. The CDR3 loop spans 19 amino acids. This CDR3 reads CASSLIRTSGRRDQETQYF. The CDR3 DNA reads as TGCGCCAGCAGCTTGATCAGGACTAGCGGGAGGCGGGACCAAGAGACCCAGTACTTC.

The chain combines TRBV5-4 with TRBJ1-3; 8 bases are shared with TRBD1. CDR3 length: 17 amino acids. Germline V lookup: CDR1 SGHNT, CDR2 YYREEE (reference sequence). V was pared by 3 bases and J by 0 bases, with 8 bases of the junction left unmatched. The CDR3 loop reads CASSWRTGIYSGNTIYF. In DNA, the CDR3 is TGTGCCAGCAGCTGGAGGACAGGGATCTACTCTGGAAACACCATATATTTT.

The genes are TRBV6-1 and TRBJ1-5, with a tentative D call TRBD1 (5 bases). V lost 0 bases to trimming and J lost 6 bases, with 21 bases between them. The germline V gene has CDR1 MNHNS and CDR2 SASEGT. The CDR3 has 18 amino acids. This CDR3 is CASSEALRPRDVSQPQHF. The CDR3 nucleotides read TGTGCCAGCAGTGAAGCGCTTCGTCCCAGGGATGTAAGTCAGCCCCAGCATTTT.

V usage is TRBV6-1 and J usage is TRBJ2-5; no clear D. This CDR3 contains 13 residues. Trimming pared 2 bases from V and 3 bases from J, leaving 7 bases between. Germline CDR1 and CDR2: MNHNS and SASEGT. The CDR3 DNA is TGTGCCAGCAGTGAATGGGAAGAAGAGACCCAGTACTTC. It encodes CASSEWEEETQYF.

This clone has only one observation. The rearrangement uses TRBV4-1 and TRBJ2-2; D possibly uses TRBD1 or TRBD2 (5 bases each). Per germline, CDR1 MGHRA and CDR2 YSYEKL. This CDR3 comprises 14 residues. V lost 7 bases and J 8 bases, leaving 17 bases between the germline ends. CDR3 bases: TGCGCCAGCAACCGGGACGGTGGGCTAGGGGAGCTGTTTTTT. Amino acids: CASNRDGGLGELFF.

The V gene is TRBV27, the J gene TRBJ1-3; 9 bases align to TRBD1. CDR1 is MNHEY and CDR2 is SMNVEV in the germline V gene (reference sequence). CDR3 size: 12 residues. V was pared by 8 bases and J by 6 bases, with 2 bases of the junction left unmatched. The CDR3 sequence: CASRDRENTIYF. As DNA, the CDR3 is TGTGCCAGCCGGGACAGGGAAAACACCATATATTTT.

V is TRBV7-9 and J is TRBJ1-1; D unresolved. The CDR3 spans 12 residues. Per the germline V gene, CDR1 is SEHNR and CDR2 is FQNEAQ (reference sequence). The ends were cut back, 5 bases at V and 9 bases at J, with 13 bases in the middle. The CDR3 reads CASSLGSHQAFF. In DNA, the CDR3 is TGTGCCAGCAGCCTAGGGTCACATCAAGCTTTCTTT.

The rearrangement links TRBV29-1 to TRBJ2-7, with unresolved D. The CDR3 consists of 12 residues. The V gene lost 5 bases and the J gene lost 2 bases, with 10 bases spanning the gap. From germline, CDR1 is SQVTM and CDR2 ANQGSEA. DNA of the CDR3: TGCAGCGTTTGGGGTACGACCTACGAGCAGTACTTC. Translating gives CSVWGTTYEQYF.